One and the same sample provided the 7 T cell receptor beta chains below, sequenced in a study of early T cells in non-severe SARS-CoV-2 infection. TCRdb reanalysed the 5' RACE reads using MiXCR and keeps one entry per CDR3 protein. The sample records tens of thousands of distinct CDR3 sequences, approximately 10% being singletons. The sample taken for sequencing was whole blood. The receptors shown here come from an adult who was a healthcare worker with PCR-confirmed SARS-CoV-2 infection or an uninfected control (not recorded which).

This clonotype was counted ten times or more. The genes are TRBV20-1 and TRBJ1-1; tentative D call: TRBD1 (5 bases). The CDR3 totals 11 residues. Trimming took 3 bases from V and 4 from J, leaving 6 bases between them. CDR1 is DFQATT, CDR2 SNEGSKA, per germline (reference sequence). The CDR3 is CSARGPTEAFF. For the CDR3, the DNA is TGCAGTGCTAGGGGGCCCACTGAAGCTTTCTTT.

The rearrangement links TRBV19 to TRBJ1-6, with unresolved D. This CDR3 has 12 amino acids. CDR1 and CDR2 (germline): LNHDA, SQIVND (reference sequence). Trimming took off 8 bases at V and 9 bases at J, with 11 bases between the two ends. For the CDR3, the DNA is TGTGCCAGTGGCTTTGGTAGTTCACCCCTCCACTTT. This sequence encodes CASGFGSSPLHF. The full variable domain, with the rest looked up from reference TRBV19 and TRBJ1-6, is DGGITQSPKYLFRKEGQNVTLSCEQNLNHDAMYWYRQDPGQGLRLIYYSQIVNDFQKGDIAEGYSVSREKKESFPLTVTSAQKNPTAFYLCASGFGSSPLHFGNGTRLTVT.

J is TRBJ1-3 and V is TRBV20-1; D ambiguous. Trimming stripped 0 bases from V and 0 bases from J, with 9 bases between. There are 15 residues in the CDR3. The germline V gene has CDR1 DFQATT and CDR2 SNEGSKA (reference sequence). The CDR3 DNA reads as TGCAGTGCTAGAGAGGGCAGGAACTCTGGAAACACCATATATTTT. It codes for CSAREGRNSGNTIYF.

This clonotype was detected a few times. This rearrangement joins TRBV10-3 to TRBJ2-7; D is unclear. The CDR3 is made up of 14 amino acids. Germline V CDR1 and CDR2: ENHRY, SYGVKD. V lost 2 bases and J 6 bases, leaving 14 bases between the germline ends. Written as DNA, the CDR3 is TGTGCCATCAGTGAGACGGTTTCTCCTCCCGAGCAGTACTTC. Amino acid sequence: CAISETVSPPEQYF.

The gene calls are TRBV29-1 and TRBJ2-3, with D unresolved. CDR1 SQVTM and CDR2 ANQGSEA come from the germline V gene. The CDR3 length is 13 residues. V dropped 7 bases and J dropped 5 bases, with 16 bases sitting between them. The chain's CDR3 is CSAPEVVGDTQYF. CDR3 DNA sequence: TGCAGCGCCCCTGAGGTTGTGGGAGATACGCAGTATTTT.

This clonotype was counted at least ten times. The genes are TRBV7-9 and TRBJ2-6, with D possibly being TRBD1 (5 bases). The CDR3 contains 15 residues. The V end was cut by 8 bases, the J end by 2 bases, with 13 bases between. Per germline, CDR1 SEHNR and CDR2 FQNEAQ (reference sequence). For the CDR3, the DNA is TGTGCCAGCGCTTGGGGCATGGCTGGGGCCAACGTCCTGACTTTC. Translating gives CASAWGMAGANVLTF.

The chain joins TRBV29-1 to TRBJ2-7; D may be TRBD2 (5 bases). Germline V gene sequence: CDR1 SQVTM, CDR2 ANQGSEA. With 4 bases removed from V and 2 bases from J, the gap between germline ends came to 9 bases. This CDR3 is built from 12 residues. CDR3 in amino acids: CSVVTGTYEQYF. In DNA, the CDR3 is TGCAGCGTTGTAACGGGAACCTACGAGCAGTACTTC.